The 19 T cell receptor beta chains listed next were all sequenced from one sample in a study of blood T cell repertoires in COVID-19. The table came from immunoSEQ multiplex PCR; TCRdb's copy has only in-frame clones and leaves some out. This table has 350,000 to 400,000 clones, 80% to 90% appearing once. Sequencing used peripheral blood. The receptors were sampled from a woman aged 25 to 39 with COVID-19, enrolled during active disease.

The chain combines TRBV5-1 with TRBJ1-4; 7 nucleotides agree with TRBD1. The CDR3 sequence is 14 residues long. V dropped 7 bases and J dropped 7; count of bases not matched to a gene: 10. The V gene's germline CDR1 is SGHRS and CDR2 YFSETQ. The CDR3 DNA reads TGCGCCAGCTCACAGGGGTACGTCGGTGAAAAACTGTTTTTT. This translates into CASSQGYVGEKLFF.

The chain combines TRBV18 with TRBJ1-5, with 8 bases lining up with TRBD1. The CDR3 sequence is 17 residues long. J was trimmed by 2 bases and V by 2 bases; bases with no gene match: 8. From germline, CDR1 is KGHSH and CDR2 LQKENI. The CDR3 nucleotides are TGTGCCAGCTCACCAACAGGGGGGAACCAGGGCAATCAGCCCCAGCATTTT. Residues: CASSPTGGNQGNQPQHF.

The chain employs TRBV5-6 and TRBJ1-5; 8 bases align to TRBD1. The CDR3 totals 16 residues. V shed 3 bases, J shed 2 bases, and the junction held 7 bases outside the gene matches. Germline V lookup: CDR1 SGHDT, CDR2 YYEEEE. The CDR3 nucleotides are TGTGCCAGCAGCTACAGGGGGGTAGGGGGCAATCAGCCCCAGCATTTT. This codes for CASSYRGVGGNQPQHF.

The chain carries TRBV28 and TRBJ2-1; 8 nucleotides match TRBD2. This CDR3 is built from 16 residues. V was pared by 6 bases and J by 3 bases, with 10 bases of the junction left unmatched. Germline V gene sequence: CDR1 MDHEN, CDR2 SYDVKM. CDR3 residues: CASRKPTSGIYNEQFF. CDR3 DNA sequence: TGTGCCAGCAGAAAACCCACTAGCGGCATCTACAATGAGCAGTTCTTC.

This sequence joins TRBV5-1 and TRBJ2-1; weak D call: TRBD2 (6 bases). The CDR3 runs to 14 residues. CDR1 is SGHRS and CDR2 is YFSETQ in the germline V gene. Deletions cut 5 bases from V and 1 base from J, with 10 bases between. CDR3 sequence (DNA): TGCGCCAGCAGAACGGGAGAATCCTACAATGAGCAGTTCTTC. Translating gives CASRTGESYNEQFF.

This chain uses TRBV2 with TRBJ1-2, with D possibly TRBD1 on 6 matching bases. V gave up 4 bases and J gave up 1 base, with 13 bases separating them. The germline gives CDR1 SNHLY, CDR2 FYNNEI. This CDR3 is 15 amino acids long. The CDR3 sequence is CASSGHRAGNYGYTF. The CDR3 nucleotides read TGTGCCAGCAGTGGGCACAGGGCGGGTAACTATGGCTACACCTTC.

The V gene is TRBV6-5, the J gene TRBJ1-2; maybe TRBD1 (6 bases). The germline V and J ends were trimmed by 6 bases and 6 bases, with 14 bases remaining between them. Germline V gene data show CDR1 as MNHEY and CDR2 as SVGAGI. The CDR3 length is 13 residues. CDR3 loop: CASRLIRGNGYTF. CDR3 sequence (DNA): TGTGCCAGCAGATTGATAAGGGGGAATGGCTACACCTTC.

This chain uses TRBV7-8 with TRBJ2-2, with D maybe TRBD2 (7 bases). The CDR3 loop spans 16 amino acids. V shed 0 bases and J shed 4 bases, with 12 bases lying between them. CDR1 and CDR2 (germline): SGHVS, FQNEAQ. The CDR3 loop reads CASSLARGLSTGELFF. CDR3 coding DNA: TGTGCCAGCAGCTTAGCGCGGGGGCTGAGCACCGGGGAGCTGTTTTTT. Full variable domain (missing parts from reference TRBV7-8 and TRBJ2-2): GAGVSQSPRYKVAKRGQDVALRCDPISGHVSLFWYQQALGQGPEFLTYFQNEAQLDKSGLPSDRFFAERPEGSVSTLKIQRTQQEDSAVYLCASSLARGLSTGELFFGEGSRLTVL.

V and J are TRBV24-1 and TRBJ1-2, with no clear D. The CDR3 is 12 residues long. Trimming pared 9 bases from V and 3 bases from J, leaving 10 bases between. Germline-derived CDR1 and CDR2 are KGHDR and SFDVKD. The CDR3 DNA sequence: TGTGCCACCGAGGCAAGAGACTATGGCTACACCTTC. Residues: CATEARDYGYTF.

This chain links TRBV6-5 with TRBJ2-1, with 8 bases matching TRBD2. V shed 6 bases, J shed 2 bases, and the junction held 6 bases outside the gene matches. This CDR3 has 15 residues. The V gene's germline CDR1 is MNHEY and CDR2 SVGAGI. This chain's CDR3 is CASSSSGGPYNEQFF. The CDR3 DNA reads TGTGCCAGCAGCTCAAGCGGGGGCCCCTACAATGAGCAGTTCTTC.

This clone appeared a single time. The CDR3 reads CASSWGPDYNEQFF. CDR3 nucleotides: TGTGCCAGTAGTTGGGGGCCAGACTACAATGAGCAGTTCTTC. The chain joins TRBV19 to TRBJ2-1, with D possibly being TRBD1 (6 bases). Germline V gives CDR1 LNHDA, CDR2 SQIVND (reference sequence). The CDR3 sequence is 14 residues long. With 5 bases removed from V and 3 bases from J, the gap between germline ends came to 11 bases.

The gene calls are TRBV2 and TRBJ2-7; D call uncertain. This CDR3 is built from 12 residues. Germline-derived CDR1 and CDR2 are SNHLY and FYNNEI. The V end was cut by 6 bases, the J end by 3 bases, with 9 bases between. In nucleotides, the CDR3 is TGTGCCAGCAGCCAGAGGATCTACGAGCAGTACGTC. Amino acids: CASSQRIYEQYV.

The chain joins TRBV3-1 (or the pseudogene TRBV3-2) to TRBJ2-5; 9 nucleotides match TRBD2. The CDR3 consists of 16 residues. With V trimmed by 0 bases and J by 4 bases, 6 bases remained unmatched. CDR1 and CDR2 from the germline V gene are LGHDT and YNNKEL (reference sequence). The CDR3 spells CASSQESSGVPETQYF. The CDR3 coding sequence is TGTGCCAGCAGCCAAGAGTCTAGCGGGGTGCCAGAGACCCAGTACTTC.

The chain carries TRBV15 and TRBJ2-3, with D possibly being TRBD2 (5 bases). Germline V gene sequence: CDR1 LNHNV, CDR2 YYDKDF (reference sequence). Trimming stripped 1 base from V and 3 bases from J, with 11 bases between. The CDR3 length is 15 residues. CDR3 residues: CATSRGEGFTDTQYF. The CDR3 nucleotides read TGTGCCACCAGCAGAGGCGAGGGTTTTACAGATACGCAGTATTTT. Complete variable domain (other parts from reference TRBV15 and TRBJ2-3): DAMVIQNPRYQVTQFGKPVTLSCSQTLNHNVMYWYQQKSSQAPKLLFHYYDKDFNNEADTPDNFQSRRPNTSFCFLDIRSPGLGDTAMYLCATSRGEGFTDTQYFGPGTRLTVL.

CDR3 coding DNA: TGTGCCAGCAGCTTTAGACAGGCCCAAGCTTTCTTT. It translates to CASSFRQAQAFF. V and J are TRBV5-6 and TRBJ1-1; TRBD1 is a possible D gene (6 bases). The germline V gene has CDR1 SGHDT and CDR2 YYEEEE. V lost 2 bases to trimming and J lost 9 bases, with 11 bases between them. The CDR3 covers 12 residues.

This clone was observed a single time. The chain combines TRBV12-3 or TRBV12-4 with TRBJ1-3, with D unresolved. Trimming stripped 5 bases from V and 2 bases from J, with 7 bases between. This CDR3 comprises 13 residues. CDR3 sequence reads: CASSQVAGNTIYF. DNA of the CDR3: TGTGCCAGCAGTCAGGTGGCTGGAAACACCATATATTTT.

This clone has a single count. This chain joins TRBV7-8 and TRBJ2-7; D gene uncertain. CDR3 length equals 17 residues. Germline CDR1 is SGHVS and CDR2 is FQNEAQ. V lost 0 bases to trimming and J lost 5 bases, with 20 bases between them. The CDR3 is CASSLALTTAASNEQYF. The CDR3 bases are TGTGCCAGCAGCTTAGCCCTGACGACGGCGGCATCCAACGAGCAGTACTTC.

This rearrangement joins TRBV10-3 to TRBJ2-1; 10 positions agree with TRBD2. CDR1 and CDR2 from the germline V gene are ENHRY and SYGVKD. The CDR3 length is 15 residues. V lost 10 bases, J lost 12 bases, and 18 bases stayed unmatched. The CDR3 DNA follows: TGTGCCACAAAGCGGGAGGGAGATTCTGGTTTCGGGCAGTTCTTC. Translation: CATKREGDSGFGQFF.

The gene calls are TRBV28 and TRBJ1-2; D may be TRBD1 (5 bases). V lost 4 bases, J lost 6 bases, and 9 bases lay in between. CDR1 is MDHEN, CDR2 SYDVKM, per germline. This CDR3 is 12 amino acids long. The CDR3 DNA reads as TGTGCCAGCAGTTATAAGGGGAATGGCTACACCTTC. As protein: CASSYKGNGYTF.